This TCR beta chain was found in a study of blood T cell repertoires in COVID-19. Study-level information: Whether acute or convalescent, the COVID-19 samples came from the United States, Italy and Spain. Sources were T cells, B-cell-depleted T cells, or PBMCs; the material itself was cDNA or gDNA.

The germline V gene has CDR1 SGHNT and CDR2 YENEEA. The V end lost 4 bases, the J end lost 4 bases, and 13 bases lay between the germline ends. The CDR3 spans 15 residues. In the source study's methods: Estimation of nucleated cell counts was performed using reference gene primer amplification. The data were produced by immunoSEQ multiplex PCR, yet TCRdb's version contains in-frame clones alone and is incomplete. From that table come the V and J calls and clone size; the DNA was used to work out D and trimming. The table shows about 230,000 clones, with approximately 88% occurring only once. In this sample, this clone turned up once.

The sequencing sample was made of peripheral blood. This chain links TRBV11-3 with TRBJ2-2, with D perhaps TRBD1 (5 bases). The clonotype originates from a man aged 40-55 years with acute or convalescent COVID-19. DNA for the CDR3: TGTGCCAGCAGCTCACAGGACATTTCCACCGGGGAGCTGTTTTTT. This gives the protein CASSSQDISTGELFF.